A selection of T cell receptor beta chains follows, all from one sample in a study of control samples from healthy donors and cancer patients. Measured with immunoSEQ multiplex PCR; TCRdb has only the in-frame clones, and not every one. The sample yields approximately 90,000 clones, more than 75% seen once. Sequenced sample: blood. These receptors were collected from a woman aged 40 to 55 in good health. Both conserved end residues are part of each CDR3. A D gene is named only where the DNA matches it firmly. Clone size appears in some rows only: once, few, many, or a class for an expanded clone.

TGTGCCAGCAGTGAAGGACAGGAAGGCTACAATGAGCAGTTCTTC	CASSEGQEGYNEQFF	TRBV2	TRBJ2-1	NA	NA	15
TGTGCCAGCAGCGCCGGGACAGGGAAGCCCTACGAGCAGTACTTC	CASSAGTGKPYEQYF	TRBV21-1	TRBJ2-7	NA	NA	15
TGTGCCAGCAGTGCTTTGGCTCGCACTGGAAACACCATATATTTT	CASSALARTGNTIYF	TRBV2	TRBJ1-3	NA	once	15
TGCGCCAGCAGCCGAGGACCAGAGCTCAGCTTC	CASSRGPELSF	TRBV5-1	TRBJ2-7	NA	NA	11
TGCGCCAGCAGCCCGCCCCAGGCCCAATATACAGATACGCAGTATTTT	CASSPPQAQYTDTQYF	TRBV5-1	TRBJ2-3	NA	NA	16
TGTGCCAGCAGCGCCTGCATATCGGGCAGGGTCAAGGCCGGGGAGCTGTTTTTT	CASSACISGRVKAGELFF	TRBV21-1	TRBJ2-2	NA	NA	18
TGTGCCAGCAGCTTAGAGAGCGGACAGCCCCAGCATTTT	CASSLESGQPQHF	TRBV7-2	TRBJ1-5	NA	NA	13
TGTGCCACCAGCAGAGCCCGATTGGATACGCAGTATTTT	CATSRARLDTQYF	TRBV15	TRBJ2-3	NA	NA	13
TGCAGCGTGCGACAGGGGAGGGAGACCCAGTACTTC	CSVRQGRETQYF	TRBV29-1	TRBJ2-5	TRBD1	NA	12
TGTGCCAGCAGCTTGGGGACACTCTATGGCTACACCTTC	CASSLGTLYGYTF	TRBV5-6	TRBJ1-2	NA	NA	13
TGTGCCACCAGCAGAGATAACCGAAACTATGGCTACACCTTC	CATSRDNRNYGYTF	TRBV15	TRBJ1-2	NA	once	14
TGTGCCAGCAGCCCTGGCGGCCTATTGAACACTGAAGCTTTCTTT	CASSPGGLLNTEAFF	TRBV5-4	TRBJ1-1	NA	NA	15
TGCGCCAGCAGCTTGGGGGGTGGGACTGAAGCTTTCTTT	CASSLGGGTEAFF	TRBV5-1	TRBJ1-1	NA	once	13
TGTGCTAGTGCCCCTGCGGTGAGCTCCTATAATTCACCCCTCCACTTT	CASAPAVSSYNSPLHF	TRBV12-5	TRBJ1-6	NA	NA	16